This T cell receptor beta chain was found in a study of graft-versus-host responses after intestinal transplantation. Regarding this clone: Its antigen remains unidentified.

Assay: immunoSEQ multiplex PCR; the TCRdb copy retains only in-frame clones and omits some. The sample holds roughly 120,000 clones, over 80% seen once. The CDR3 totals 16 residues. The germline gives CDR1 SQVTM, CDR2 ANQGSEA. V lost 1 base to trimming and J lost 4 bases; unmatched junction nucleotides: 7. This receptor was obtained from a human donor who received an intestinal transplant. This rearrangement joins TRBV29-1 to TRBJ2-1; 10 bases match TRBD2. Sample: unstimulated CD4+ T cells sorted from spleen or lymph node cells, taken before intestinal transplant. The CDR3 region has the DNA TGCAGCGTTGAAGGCCGCCTAGCGGGAGTGTACAATGAGCAGTTCTTC. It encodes CSVEGRLAGVYNEQFF.